This T cell receptor (beta chain) was profiled in a study of breast tumors, draining lymph nodes, adjacent tissues (dated by TCRdb to 2015 to 2016). Describing the broader study: In breast cancer patients, the study compared the TCR beta repertoires of tumor, adjacent nontumor tissue and axillary lymph nodes. The study aimed to assess the relationships and possible T-cell exchange between tumor, surrounding tissue and draining lymph node repertoires in human breast cancer.

On the study overall, not on this receptor specifically: Tumor T-cell repertoires showed less diversity than lymph node repertoires and more diversity than nontumor tissue repertoires, and tumor T-cell repertoires showed preferential V and J gene usage. Rather than being directly demonstrated, the conclusion that tumor T cells originate in lymph nodes was presented as consistent with a hypothesis. The data were judged consistent with most tumor T cells deriving from the lymph node and then expanding within tumor tissue. Tumor and nontumor tissue repertoires were significantly more similar in luminal-like than in basal-like breast cancer.

A note on this clonotype: Its cognate antigen has yet to be identified. A much larger clone differs from this one at a single base, so this may be a read error.

Sequencing was performed on an Illumina HiSeq 2000. Multiplex PCR amplification was used to build the TCR beta chain libraries. The amplified TCR beta chain products were analyzed by high-throughput sequencing. Using fastp trimming at Q25 and MiXCR clonotype assembly, TCRdb reanalyzed the public sequencing data and kept in-frame beta chains. Rows matching on CDR3 protein sequence are summarized as one entry with the most common DNA and genes. The table for this sample lists some 100,000 distinct CDR3 sequences; about 20% of them were counted only once. The ten largest clones take up under 1.5% of the sample. Lymph node samples were obtained from the axillary draining lymph nodes of breast cancer patients. The TCR was taken from a female donor with breast cancer. Some clones in this sample may be carry-over from other donors' samples. Sample: axillary lymph node tissue.

The CDR3 amino acid sequence is: CSAGHGVGVTGELLF. At the DNA level, the sequence is TGCAGCGCCGGTCACGGAGTGGGGGTCACCGGGGAGCTGCTTTTT. The V and J genes are TRBV29-1 and TRBJ2-2; the D call could be TRBD1 or TRBD2, with each sharing 5 bases. The CDR3 spans 15 residues, from the cysteine through the phenylalanine. The only DNA kept is the CDR3, 45 bases in frame from the first base. According to the germline V gene, CDR1 reads SQVTM and CDR2 reads ANQGSEA.